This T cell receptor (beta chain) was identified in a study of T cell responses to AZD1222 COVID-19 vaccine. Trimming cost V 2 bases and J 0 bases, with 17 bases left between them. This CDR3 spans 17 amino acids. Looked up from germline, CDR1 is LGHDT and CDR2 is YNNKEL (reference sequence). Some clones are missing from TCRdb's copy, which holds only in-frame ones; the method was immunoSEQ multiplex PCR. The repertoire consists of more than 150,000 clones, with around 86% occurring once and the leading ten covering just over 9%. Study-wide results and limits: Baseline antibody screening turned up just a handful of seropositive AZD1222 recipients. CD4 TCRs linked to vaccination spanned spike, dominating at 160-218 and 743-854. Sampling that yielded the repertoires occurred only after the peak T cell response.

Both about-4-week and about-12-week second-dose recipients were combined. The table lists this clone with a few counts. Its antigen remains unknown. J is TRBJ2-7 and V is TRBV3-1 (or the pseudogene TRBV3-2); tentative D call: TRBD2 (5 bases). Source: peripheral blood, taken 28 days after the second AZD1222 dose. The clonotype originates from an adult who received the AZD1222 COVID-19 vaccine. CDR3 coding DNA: TGTGCCAGCAGCCAAAGGACCGTCGGGGTCGCCTCCTACGAGCAGTACTTC. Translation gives CASSQRTVGVASYEQYF.